Listed here are 5 T cell receptor beta chains from one sample, sequenced in a study of blood T cell repertoires in COVID-19. Clones were sequenced by immunoSEQ multiplex PCR, and TCRdb holds only the in-frame ones, with some missing. The sample has some 53,000 clones, 90% seen once. Sequenced input: peripheral blood. These receptors came from a human donor in a cohort sampled during active COVID-19.

J is TRBJ2-3 and V is TRBV2, with 8 bases fitting TRBD2. Looked up from germline, CDR1 is SNHLY and CDR2 is FYNNEI. The V segment lost 3 bases and the J segment 3 bases; nucleotides outside the gene matches: 14. The CDR3 contains 18 residues. The DNA of the CDR3 is TGTGCCAGCAGTGACCTCCGAACCGGGGGGGGCGGGACAGATACGCAGTATTTT. It codes for CASSDLRTGGGGTDTQYF.

This chain joins TRBV5-1 and TRBJ1-4, with a tentative D call TRBD1 (5 bases). The V and J ends lost 5 bases and 8 bases respectively, with 19 bases between them. The CDR3 consists of 15 residues. The V gene's germline CDR1 is SGHRS and CDR2 YFSETQ. The CDR3 protein is CASRLQPWGSEKLFF. The CDR3, as DNA: TGCGCCAGCAGGTTGCAGCCTTGGGGCAGCGAAAAACTGTTTTTT.

This clone was picked up one time. The V and J genes are TRBV12-3 or TRBV12-4 and TRBJ1-1, with D uncertain. The CDR3 is made up of 12 amino acids. The V end was cut by 3 bases, the J end by 9 bases, with 11 bases between. The CDR3 loop reads CASSFRLPKAFF. CDR3 in DNA: TGTGCCAGCAGTTTTCGACTCCCGAAAGCTTTCTTT.

The rearrangement joins TRBV30 to TRBJ1-5, with TRBD1 as a possible D gene (5 bases). The CDR3 is 13 residues long. The V and J ends lost 0 bases and 11 bases respectively, with 14 bases between them. Germline-derived CDR1 and CDR2 are GTSNPN and SVGIG (reference sequence). The CDR3 reads CAWSVGGGTSQHF. CDR3 DNA: TGTGCCTGGAGTGTTGGGGGGGGAACGTCCCAGCATTTT.

The rearrangement links TRBV19 to TRBJ1-2, with D possibly being TRBD1 (5 bases). This CDR3 has 14 amino acids. The ends were cut back, 4 bases at V and 3 bases at J, with 12 bases in the middle. Germline values: CDR1 LNHDA, CDR2 SQIVND (reference sequence). The CDR3 is CASSTTVLDYGYTF. The CDR3 nucleotides read TGTGCCAGTAGTACGACAGTGTTGGACTATGGCTACACCTTC.